Below, 24 T cell receptor beta chains from the same sample are listed, as sequenced in a study of long-term antiretroviral therapy in people with HIV. Assay version v3.0 of immunoSEQ was used, and it was run at survey level. Only in-frame clones appear in the TCRdb table, and some are missing; sequencing was by immunoSEQ multiplex PCR. The data contain 15,000 to 20,000 clones, 80% to 90% of them singletons. Sequences were derived from unsorted PBMCs, sampled 4.2 years after starting antiretroviral therapy. These receptors were collected from a man aged 45-60 years with HIV.

The V and J genes are TRBV5-1 and TRBJ1-2, with D possibly matching TRBD1 (5 bases). Trimming stripped 5 bases from V and 6 bases from J, with 17 bases between. From germline, CDR1 is SGHRS and CDR2 YFSETQ. This CDR3 has 14 amino acids. The CDR3 loop is CASRLDSRTDGYTF. CDR3 in DNA: TGCGCCAGCAGACTCGACAGCCGGACCGATGGCTACACCTTC.

V gene TRBV21-1 combines with J gene TRBJ2-7; the D segment call TRBD1 is taken from the table without a DNA check. TRBV21-1 is labeled a pseudogene. The CDR3 sequence is 13 residues long. The CDR3 region has the DNA TGTGCCAGCAGCAAAGCGCTTGGGCAGGAGCAGTACTTC. This encodes CASSKALGQEQYF.

This sequence joins TRBV28 and TRBJ1-5, with 8 bases matching TRBD1. Germline CDR1 reads MDHEN; CDR2 reads SYDVKM. This CDR3 region has 17 residues. Trimming at V came to 1 base and at J to 3 bases, leaving 8 bases not matched to a gene. Written as DNA, the CDR3 is TGTGCCAGCAGTTTATTTGGGACAGGCGTTGACAATCAGCCCCAGCATTTT. Translation gives CASSLFGTGVDNQPQHF.

The V gene is TRBV10-1, the J gene TRBJ1-5; 8 nucleotides agree with TRBD1. This CDR3 is 12 amino acids long. Germline-derived CDR1 and CDR2 are WNHNN and SYGVQD (reference sequence). V trimming: 8 bases; J trimming: 4 bases; junction bases outside the gene matches: 1. CDR3 loop: CASGQGNQPQHF. The CDR3 coding sequence is TGCGCCAGCGGACAGGGAAATCAGCCCCAGCATTTT.

V and J are TRBV30 and TRBJ1-1; 8 bases align to TRBD1. This CDR3 is 14 amino acids long. CDR1 and CDR2 (germline): GTSNPN, SVGIG (reference sequence). Losses at the gene ends were 3 bases for V and 3 bases for J; bases not matched to a gene: 6. CDR3 sequence reads: CAWRTGVGDTEAFF. DNA for the CDR3: TGTGCCTGGAGGACAGGGGTGGGGGACACTGAAGCTTTCTTT.

The rearrangement uses TRBV4-3 and TRBJ2-3; tentatively, D is TRBD1 (6 bases). V lost 0 bases to trimming and J lost 1 base, with 8 bases between them. The CDR3 is 15 residues long. Per germline, CDR1 LGHNA and CDR2 YSLEER. The CDR3 here is CASSQDRGGTDTQYF. The CDR3 DNA reads TGCGCCAGCAGCCAAGACAGGGGCGGCACAGATACGCAGTATTTT.

The chain employs TRBV10-3 and TRBJ2-1; D unresolved. This CDR3 spans 12 amino acids. Trimming left V 0 bases short and J 8 bases short, with 5 bases between. CDR1 and CDR2 from the germline V gene are ENHRY and SYGVKD. The CDR3 DNA reads TGTGCCATCAGTGAGTCGAGCGATGAGCAGTTCTTC. Translating gives CAISESSDEQFF.

As for this clone: The junction differs from germline at one of its ends, possibly a read error. CDR3 DNA: TGTGCCAGCTGCTTAGACCGGTCCTACGAGCAGTACTTC. Its translation is CASCLDRSYEQYF. This chain connects TRBV5-4 to TRBJ2-7; D not resolved. CDR3 length: 13 amino acids. Germline V CDR1 and CDR2: SGHNT, YYREEE (reference sequence).

The chain links TRBV28 to TRBJ2-7; 9 bases map to TRBD1. V dropped 5 bases and J dropped 11; count of bases not matched to a gene: 4. The CDR3 totals 11 residues. CDR1 is MDHEN, CDR2 SYDVKM, per germline. The CDR3 coding sequence is TGTGCCAGCAGTACGGACAGGGGAGAGTACTTC. Encoded protein: CASSTDRGEYF.

The CDR3 DNA reads TGTGCCACCCAGGACAGGGCCTTCGGCATTCAGTACTTC. This codes for CATQDRAFGIQYF. The genes are TRBV19 and TRBJ2-4; 8 nucleotides agree with TRBD1. The CDR3 loop spans 13 amino acids. Germline V gene lookup returns CDR1 LNHDA and CDR2 SQIVND (reference sequence). V shed 10 bases, J shed 9 bases, and the junction held 11 bases outside the gene matches.

This clone showed up just a few times. The rearrangement links TRBV5-1 to TRBJ1-4; 11 bases fit TRBD1. The CDR3 is 15 residues long. Germline CDR1 is SGHRS and CDR2 is YFSETQ. The J segment lost 6 bases and the V segment lost 5 bases, leaving 6 bases of the junction unmatched. The CDR3 spells CASSKRTGGDEKLFF. CDR3 in DNA: TGCGCCAGCAGTAAGAGGACAGGGGGCGATGAAAAACTGTTTTTT.

The J gene is TRBJ2-2, the V gene TRBV29-1; D not resolved. The CDR3 has 11 amino acids. Germline V lookup: CDR1 SQVTM, CDR2 ANQGSEA. V lost 1 base, J lost 4 bases, and 1 base lay in between. The CDR3 is CSVEGTGELFF. Here the CDR3 DNA reads TGCAGCGTTGAAGGCACCGGGGAGCTGTTTTTT.

This rearrangement joins TRBV29-1 to TRBJ1-2; D gene ambiguous. From germline, CDR1 is SQVTM and CDR2 ANQGSEA. CDR3 length: 11 residues. Trimming took 3 bases from V and 9 from J, leaving 11 bases between them. As DNA, the CDR3 is TGCAGCGTTGAGGAGGGAGTAAGCTACACCTTC. It specifies CSVEEGVSYTF.

This chain uses TRBV9 with TRBJ2-7; a possible D gene is TRBD1 (5 bases). The V and J ends lost 2 bases and 0 bases respectively, with 9 bases between them. The CDR3 totals 14 residues. Germline CDR1 reads SGDLS; CDR2 reads YYNGEE. The CDR3 DNA is TGTGCCAGCAGCGTTCGTGGGGCCTCCTACGAGCAGTACTTC. It specifies CASSVRGASYEQYF.

V usage is TRBV2 and J usage is TRBJ2-3, with 9 bases fitting TRBD2. There are 16 residues in the CDR3. The germline V gene encodes CDR1 SNHLY and CDR2 FYNNEI. Losses at the gene ends were 2 bases for V and 2 bases for J; bases not matched to a gene: 5. CDR3 DNA sequence: TGTGCCAGCAGTGAACTAGCGGGGTCCCCCACAGATACGCAGTATTTT. It codes for CASSELAGSPTDTQYF.

The chain uses TRBV7-9 and TRBJ1-2; weak D call: TRBD1 (6 bases). Trimming took 0 bases from V and 8 from J, leaving 10 bases between them. The CDR3 is 13 residues long. Germline V gene sequence: CDR1 SEHNR, CDR2 FQNEAQ (reference sequence). The chain's CDR3 is CASSLATGIGYTF. In DNA, the CDR3 is TGTGCCAGCAGCTTAGCTACAGGGATAGGCTACACCTTC.

V usage is TRBV4-3 and J usage is TRBJ2-7; 8 bases are shared with TRBD2. The CDR3 length is 14 residues. Trimming cost V 1 base and J 7 bases; bases outside gene matches: 6. Germline assignment: CDR1 LGHNA and CDR2 YSLEER. The CDR3 region is CASSQGPASGEQYF. The CDR3 region has the DNA TGCGCCAGCAGCCAAGGTCCGGCTAGCGGGGAGCAGTACTTC.

This chain uses TRBV6-6 with TRBJ1-3, with TRBD1 matching over 7 bases. The ends lost 5 bases at V and 4 bases at J; junction bases unmatched: 5. The CDR3 totals 14 residues. Germline V gives CDR1 MNHNY, CDR2 SVGAGI (reference sequence). The CDR3 DNA reads TGTGCCAGCAGTCATGGGACAGACGGAAACACCATATATTTT. Amino acid sequence: CASSHGTDGNTIYF.

The chain carries TRBV5-1 and TRBJ2-5; no clear D. This CDR3 has 15 residues. V gave up 0 bases and J gave up 0 bases, with 9 bases separating them. CDR1 SGHRS and CDR2 YFSETQ come from the germline V gene. DNA of the CDR3: TGCGCCAGCAGCTTGGACTCTGGGTACCAAGAGACCCAGTACTTC. It is translated as CASSLDSGYQETQYF.

This chain uses TRBV19 with TRBJ2-1; 8 positions agree with TRBD1. Per germline, CDR1 LNHDA and CDR2 SQIVND (reference sequence). V shed 2 bases and J 9 bases; nucleotides not matched to a gene: 6. CDR3 length: 14 amino acids. CDR3: CASSITTGAGEQFF. CDR3 DNA: TGTGCCAGTAGTATAACGACAGGGGCGGGTGAGCAGTTCTTC. Full variable domain (outside the CDR3, taken from reference TRBV19 and TRBJ2-1): DGGITQSPKYLFRKEGQNVTLSCEQNLNHDAMYWYRQDPGQGLRLIYYSQIVNDFQKGDIAEGYSVSREKKESFPLTVTSAQKNPTAFYLCASSITTGAGEQFFGPGTRLTVL.

This chain uses TRBV2 with TRBJ1-5, with D perhaps TRBD1 (5 bases). The germline V and J ends were trimmed by 5 bases and 3 bases, with 8 bases remaining between them. The CDR3 sequence is 13 residues long. Germline-derived CDR1 and CDR2 are SNHLY and FYNNEI. This chain's CDR3 is CASSSTANQPQHF. The CDR3 coding sequence is TGTGCCAGCAGTTCGACAGCCAATCAGCCCCAGCATTTT.

In its sample, this clone was seen once. CDR3 DNA sequence: TGTGCCAGCAGTTGGGGACAGGGGAGCTCCTACGAGCAGTACTTC. It yields the protein CASSWGQGSSYEQYF. The chain is built from TRBV27 and TRBJ2-7; the match to TRBD1 covers 10 bases. V gave up 4 bases and J gave up 0 bases; unmatched junction bases: 3. The CDR3 has 15 residues. Germline CDR1 reads MNHEY; CDR2 reads SMNVEV (reference sequence).

The rearrangement links TRBV15 to TRBJ1-6; TRBD1 matches 8 bases. With V trimmed by 1 base and J by 7 bases, 6 bases remained unmatched. The length of the CDR3 is 16 residues. The germline CDR1 and CDR2 sequences are LNHNV and YYDKDF (reference sequence). CDR3 in amino acids: CATSRVRTGPNSPLHF. As DNA, the CDR3 is TGTGCCACCAGCAGAGTCAGGACAGGGCCCAATTCACCCCTCCACTTT.

The chain uses TRBV5-1 and TRBJ1-1; D is unresolved. The CDR3 consists of 11 residues. V was pared by 0 bases and J by 5 bases, with 2 bases between. Germline V gene lookup returns CDR1 SGHRS and CDR2 YFSETQ. CDR3 in DNA: TGCGCCAGCAGCTTGGATACTGAAGCTTTCTTT. The encoded protein is CASSLDTEAFF.